This T cell receptor beta chain was identified in a study of shared clonotypes between healthy human individuals. The CDR3 has 13 amino acids. The V and J ends lost 3 bases and 1 base respectively, with 6 bases between them. Germline V CDR1 and CDR2: MDHEN, SYDVKM. Some clones are missing from TCRdb's copy, which holds only in-frame ones; the method was immunoSEQ multiplex PCR. This table holds over a million clones, around 78% found once. J is TRBJ1-1 and V is TRBV28, with D unclear. Sequenced material: memory CD4+ T cells from PBMCs. Subset indicated: CD45RA-negative fraction. This receptor was identified in a young man in good health. Some clones in this sample may be carry-over from other donors' samples. The CDR3 sequence: CASSFRRNTEAFF. DNA for the CDR3: TGTGCCAGCAGTTTTAGACGGAACACTGAAGCTTTCTTT.